A selection of T cell receptor beta chains follows, all from one sample in a study of regulatory dendritic cells for organ transplantation. Their recognized antigens are unknown. The repertoire was sequenced with immunoSEQ multiplex PCR; TCRdb's copy has only in-frame clones and lacks some. The table shows 12,000 or so clones, with roughly 91% occurring only once. Material for sequencing was naive CD8+ T cells from blood cultured with dendritic cells. The receptor set was obtained from a human donor in good health. The CDR3 runs from the conserved cysteine through the conserved F or W. The order of the fields is D gene, V gene, J gene, clone size, CDR3 protein, CDR3 DNA. The D gene is left open where the match is weak. Size values are once, few and many counts, or a class for expanded clones, and some rows have none.

.,TRBV19,TRBJ2-2,.,CASRYTGELFF,TGTGCCAGTAGGTATACCGGGGAGCTGTTTTTT
.,TRBV27,TRBJ1-2,.,CASKMTARDGYTF,TGTGCCAGCAAAATGACCGCCAGGGATGGCTACACCTTC
.,TRBV5-6,TRBJ2-1,.,CASSLEVALGYNEQFF,TGTGCCAGCAGCTTGGAGGTGGCCTTGGGATACAATGAGCAGTTCTTC
TRBD1,TRBV15,TRBJ1-1,.,CATSRKPGGTEAFF,TGTGCCACCAGCAGAAAACCAGGGGGCACTGAAGCTTTCTTT
TRBD2,TRBV4-1,TRBJ2-4,.,CASSDPIAGGSLIQYF,TGCGCCAGCAGCGATCCCATAGCGGGGGGGTCCCTCATTCAGTACTTC
TRBD1,TRBV10-3,TRBJ2-2,.,CAISESTGGTPGELFF,TGTGCCATCAGTGAAAGTACAGGGGGGACGCCCGGGGAGCTGTTTTTT
.,TRBV11-2,TRBJ1-2,.,CASSPGGAYGYTF,TGTGCCAGCAGCCCCGGAGGCGCCTATGGCTACACCTTC
.,TRBV4-2,TRBJ1-5,.,CASSQFPLTGQNSNQPQHF,TGTGCCAGCAGCCAATTTCCCCTTACAGGTCAAAATAGCAATCAGCCCCAGCATTTT
.,TRBV27,TRBJ1-1,.,CASKQDPDDTEAFF,TGTGCCAGCAAACAGGACCCAGATGACACTGAAGCTTTCTTT
TRBD2,TRBV4-3,TRBJ2-2,once,CASSQEQAGGGTGELFF,TGCGCCAGCAGCCAAGAGCAAGCGGGAGGGGGCACCGGGGAGCTGTTTTTT
TRBD2,TRBV2,TRBJ2-7,.,CASITGGNPYEQYF,TGTGCCAGCATAACGGGGGGGAACCCCTACGAGCAGTACTTC
TRBD2,TRBV9,TRBJ2-1,.,CASSVGLASYNEQFF,TGTGCCAGCAGCGTAGGACTAGCCTCCTACAATGAGCAGTTCTTC
.,TRBV9,TRBJ1-1,.,CASSVPQGNTEAFF,TGTGCCAGCAGCGTACCCCAGGGGAACACTGAAGCTTTCTTT
TRBD1,TRBV28,TRBJ1-4,.,CASSLTGTGYFDILFF,TGTGCCAGCAGTCTCACCGGGACAGGGTACTTTGATATACTGTTTTTT
.,TRBV6-1,TRBJ1-2,.,CASSEELPLYGYTF,TGTGCCAGCAGTGAAGAATTACCCCTTTATGGCTACACCTTC
.,TRBV7-6,TRBJ2-7,few,CATARELAPSYEQYF,TGTGCCACCGCAAGGGAGCTAGCGCCATCGTACGAGCAGTACTTC
.,TRBV6-1,TRBJ1-4,.,CVSSEGGWGEKLFF,TGTGTCAGCAGTGAAGGCGGATGGGGGGAAAAACTGTTTTTT
TRBD2,TRBV11-2,TRBJ2-5,.,CASSFLEVAGGETQYF,TGTGCCAGCAGCTTCCTCGAGGTAGCGGGGGGAGAGACCCAGTACTTC
TRBD1,TRBV19,TRBJ2-2,.,CASSPSRGWSAGELFF,TGTGCCAGTAGCCCCTCCAGGGGGTGGTCTGCCGGGGAGCTGTTTTTT
.,TRBV6-6,TRBJ1-2,.,CASTPAGTNGYTF,TGTGCCAGCACCCCGGCTGGGACCAATGGCTACACCTTC
.,TRBV7-2,TRBJ2-7,.,CASSLAGAYEQYF,TGTGCCAGCAGCTTGGCCGGAGCCTACGAGCAGTACTTC
TRBD2,TRBV7-9,TRBJ2-1,.,CASSPRLAGLNEQFF,TGTGCCAGCAGCCCGCGACTAGCGGGGTTGAATGAGCAGTTCTTC
TRBD1,TRBV10-2,TRBJ2-3,.,CASTDREDTQYF,TGCGCCAGCACCGACAGGGAAGATACGCAGTATTTT
.,TRBV15,TRBJ2-1,.,CATSRDSLLAATSYNEQFF,TGTGCCACCAGCAGAGATTCCCTACTAGCAGCCACTTCCTACAATGAGCAGTTCTTC
.,TRBV6-5,TRBJ1-6,.,CATQPGTNYSPLHF,TGTGCCACCCAACCCGGGACAAATTACTCACCCCTCCACTTT
TRBD1,TRBV27,TRBJ2-5,.,CASSWTGGQETQYF,TGTGCCAGCAGTTGGACAGGGGGCCAAGAGACCCAGTACTTC
TRBD2,TRBV13,TRBJ2-7,.,CASSQTSAHEQYF,TGTGCCAGCAGCCAGACTAGCGCCCACGAGCAGTACTTC
TRBD2,TRBV4-1,TRBJ2-3,.,CASSQLAGGPSDTQYF,TGCGCCAGCAGCCAACTTGCGGGGGGGCCTTCAGATACGCAGTATTTT
.,TRBV6-1,TRBJ2-7,.,CASSFSGAYEQYF,TGTGCCAGCAGTTTTAGCGGCGCCTACGAGCAGTACTTC
TRBD2,TRBV19,TRBJ2-1,.,CASSFVGLAGYNEQFF,TGTGCCAGTAGTTTTGTAGGGCTAGCGGGGTACAATGAGCAGTTCTTC
TRBD2,TRBV10-1,TRBJ2-1,.,CASSGSAGGPGEQFF,TGCGCCAGCAGTGGTTCAGCGGGAGGGCCAGGAGAGCAGTTCTTC
.,TRBV6-5,TRBJ1-2,.,CASTRGRVNYGYTF,TGTGCCAGCACCCGGGGGAGGGTCAACTATGGCTACACCTTC
.,TRBV7-9,TRBJ1-2,.,CASRPDSHVYGYTF,TGTGCCAGCAGACCGGACAGTCACGTCTATGGCTACACCTTC
.,TRBV14,TRBJ2-7,.,CASSQEYGGSYEQYF,TGTGCCAGCAGCCAAGAGTATGGGGGCTCCTACGAGCAGTACTTC
TRBD2,TRBV2,TRBJ2-1,.,CASSRSSGRPSSYNEQFF,TGTGCCAGCAGTAGGTCTAGCGGCCGACCCAGCTCCTACAATGAGCAGTTCTTC
.,TRBV11-2,TRBJ2-5,.,CASSLDMRLAVTETQYF,TGTGCCAGCAGCTTAGATATGCGGCTAGCTGTGACGGAGACCCAGTACTTC
.,TRBV9,TRBJ2-7,.,CASSVGFGSSYEQYF,TGTGCCAGTTCCGTCGGTTTCGGGAGCTCCTACGAGCAGTACTTC
.,TRBV7-6,TRBJ2-2,.,CASSFGTAWELFF,TGTGCCAGCAGCTTCGGGACTGCGTGGGAGCTGTTTTTT
.,TRBV4-2,TRBJ1-1,few,CASSHVNTEAFF,TGTGCCAGCAGCCACGTGAACACTGAAGCTTTCTTT
.,TRBV27,TRBJ1-5,.,CASSHTGGGRQPQHF,TGTGCCAGCAGTCATACAGGCGGGGGAAGACAGCCCCAGCATTTT
.,TRBV11-1,TRBJ2-6,.,CATPSGGRGANVLTF,TGTGCCACCCCCTCCGGGGGAAGAGGGGCCAACGTCCTGACTTTC
TRBD1,TRBV29-1,TRBJ1-2,.,CSVEDRIGDRGYGYTF,TGCAGCGTTGAAGATCGGATCGGGGACAGGGGGTATGGCTACACCTTC
TRBD1,TRBV5-6,TRBJ1-4,.,CASRHGTGDEKLFF,TGTGCCAGCAGACACGGGACAGGGGATGAAAAACTGTTTTTT
TRBD2,TRBV7-6,TRBJ2-3,.,CASSLAWRGGTDTQYF,TGTGCCAGCAGCTTAGCGTGGCGGGGGGGGACAGATACGCAGTATTTT
.,TRBV9,TRBJ2-2,.,CASSVRRAGAGELFF,TGTGCCAGCAGCGTACGTAGGGCAGGGGCCGGGGAGCTGTTTTTT
TRBD2,TRBV7-9,TRBJ2-1,.,CAKGGLAGYNEQFF,TGTGCCAAGGGGGGACTAGCGGGTTACAATGAGCAGTTCTTC
TRBD1,TRBV4-1,TRBJ1-3,.,CASSQGDRGVNTIYF,TGCGCCAGCAGCCAAGGAGACAGGGGAGTCAACACCATATATTTT
TRBD1,TRBV6-6,TRBJ1-2,.,CASSSLGTGYGYTF,TGTGCCAGCAGTTCCCTTGGGACAGGGTATGGCTACACCTTC
.,TRBV9,TRBJ1-4,.,CASSVPTGGSEKLFF,TGTGCCAGCAGCGTACCTACTGGGGGGAGTGAAAAACTGTTTTTT
.,TRBV9,TRBJ2-3,once,CASSVELDEADTQYF,TGTGCCAGCAGCGTAGAACTAGACGAGGCAGATACGCAGTATTTT